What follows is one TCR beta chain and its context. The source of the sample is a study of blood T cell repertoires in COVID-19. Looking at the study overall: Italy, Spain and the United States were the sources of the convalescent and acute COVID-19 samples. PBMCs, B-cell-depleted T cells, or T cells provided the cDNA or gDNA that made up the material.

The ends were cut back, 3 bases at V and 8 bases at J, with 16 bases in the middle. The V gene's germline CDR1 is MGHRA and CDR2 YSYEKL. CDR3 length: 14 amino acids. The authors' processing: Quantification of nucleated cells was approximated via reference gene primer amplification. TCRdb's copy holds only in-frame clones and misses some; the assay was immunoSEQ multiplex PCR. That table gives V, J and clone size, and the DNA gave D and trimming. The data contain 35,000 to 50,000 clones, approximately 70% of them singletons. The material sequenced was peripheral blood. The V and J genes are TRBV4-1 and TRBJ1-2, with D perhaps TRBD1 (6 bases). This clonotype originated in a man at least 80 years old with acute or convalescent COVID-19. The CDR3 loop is CASSHSKQGGGYTF. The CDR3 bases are TGCGCCAGCAGCCATTCCAAACAGGGTGGGGGCTACACCTTC.